This TCR beta chain was documented in a study of blood T cells in healthy people across ages. Whole-study results and caveats: Considered underestimates were the diversity estimates obtained from one million T cells. Naive T cell percentage showed a strong correlation with TCR beta diversity.

Isolated PBMCs totaled at least 6 million in each sample. With a J-beta primer mix and a sample-barcoded 5' primer, a second PCR ran about 6 to 11 cycles. The template-switch adaptor was a 5' adaptor with 12 random nucleotides. It tagged each cDNA molecule. TCRdb redid the calling of the 5' RACE reads with MiXCR, one entry per CDR3 protein. The table lists about 1.6 million distinct CDR3 sequences, approximately 32% of them singletons. Comment on this clonotype: As yet, its antigen is unknown.

This clonotype originated in a woman aged 30 to 39 in good health. The specimen was blood.

The CDR3 is CASSYLTIGDRGNQPQHF. CDR3 nucleotide sequence: TGTGCCAGCAGTTACTTGACTATAGGGGACAGGGGCAATCAGCCCCAGCATTTT. The chain recombines TRBV6-5 with TRBJ1-5; 9 bases are shared with TRBD1. Germline V gene sequence: CDR1 MNHEY, CDR2 SVGAGI. There are 18 residues in the CDR3. V trimming: 1 base; J trimming: 2 bases; junction bases outside the gene matches: 9.